These 12 T cell receptor beta chains came from one sample sequenced in a study of blood T cell repertoires in COVID-19. Clones were sequenced by immunoSEQ multiplex PCR, and TCRdb holds only the in-frame ones, with some missing. The table lists 140,000 or so clones, about 80% of them singletons. The source material was peripheral blood. The receptors derive from a man aged 65 to 79 who had recovered from COVID-19.

The chain uses TRBV6-6 and TRBJ2-2, with D tentatively TRBD1 (5 bases). The CDR3 covers 15 residues. Trimming took 2 bases from V and 3 from J, leaving 10 bases between them. Germline values: CDR1 MNHNY, CDR2 SVGAGI (reference sequence). CDR3 region: CASSYQGGDTGELFF. The CDR3 DNA sequence: TGTGCCAGCAGTTACCAGGGTGGCGACACCGGGGAGCTGTTTTTT.

The CDR3 region is CAISEGTSTLDEQFF. Here the CDR3 DNA reads TGTGCCATCAGTGAGGGGACTAGTACCCTTGATGAGCAGTTCTTC. V and J are TRBV10-3 and TRBJ2-1; TRBD2 agrees at 8 bases. CDR3 length equals 15 residues. V lost 2 bases to trimming and J lost 8 bases; unmatched junction nucleotides: 8. Germline CDR1 reads ENHRY; CDR2 reads SYGVKD.

This chain links TRBV19 with TRBJ1-5; 9 nucleotides match TRBD1. J lost 7 bases, V lost 5 bases, and 9 bases had no gene match. CDR3 length: 15 amino acids. The germline gives CDR1 LNHDA, CDR2 SQIVND (reference sequence). The CDR3 spells CASSAGTGKGQPQHF. CDR3 bases: TGTGCCAGTAGTGCCGGGACAGGGAAGGGACAGCCCCAGCATTTT.

V and J are TRBV7-9 and TRBJ2-7, with TRBD1 identical over 7 bases. CDR1 SEHNR and CDR2 FQNEAQ come from the germline V gene (reference sequence). The CDR3 runs to 13 residues. The junction had 7 bases not matched to a gene; V was cut back by 5 bases and J by 6 bases. The CDR3 DNA reads TGTGCCAGCAGCCAAGGACAGGTATCCGAGCAGTACTTC. This gives the protein CASSQGQVSEQYF.

V usage is TRBV9 and J usage is TRBJ2-3, with 8 bases lining up with TRBD1. Germline CDR1 and CDR2: SGDLS and YYNGEE. The J segment lost 3 bases and the V segment lost 4 bases, leaving 16 bases of the junction unmatched. CDR3 length equals 18 residues. CDR3 sequence: CASSPHPAGGAGTDTQYF. The CDR3 nucleotides are TGTGCCAGCAGCCCTCACCCCGCAGGGGGCGCTGGAACAGATACGCAGTATTTT. The whole variable domain, filled in from reference TRBV9 and TRBJ2-3, reads DSGVTQTPKHLITATGQRVTLRCSPRSGDLSVYWYQQSLDQGLQFLIQYYNGEERAKGNILERFSAQQFPDLHSELNLSSLELGDSALYFCASSPHPAGGAGTDTQYFGPGTRLTVL.

CDR3 nucleotide sequence: TGCGCCAGCAGCTTGGTTTCTGGAGACACAGATACGCAGTATTTT. It is translated as CASSLVSGDTDTQYF. The chain couples TRBV5-1 to TRBJ2-3, with unresolved D. Germline V gives CDR1 SGHRS, CDR2 YFSETQ. The CDR3 covers 15 residues. V was pared by 0 bases and J by 2 bases, with 10 bases between.

This sequence joins TRBV2 and TRBJ1-5; D possibly corresponds to TRBD1 (5 bases). The CDR3 spans 12 residues. V was trimmed by 8 bases and J by 8 bases, leaving 13 bases between them. CDR1 and CDR2 from the germline V gene are SNHLY and FYNNEI. CDR3 region: CASGDSLEPQHF. The CDR3 DNA is TGTGCCAGCGGCGACAGCCTAGAGCCCCAGCATTTT.

This chain joins TRBV4-1 and TRBJ2-3, with 12 bases identical to TRBD1. In germline, CDR1 is MGHRA, CDR2 YSYEKL. The CDR3 runs to 16 residues. V shed 3 bases and J 6 bases; nucleotides not matched to a gene: 7. As DNA, the CDR3 is TGCGCCAGCAGCCAGGACGGGACAGGGGGCAGTGATACGCAGTATTTT. Protein product: CASSQDGTGGSDTQYF.

The chain uses TRBV7-2 and TRBJ2-7; 8 bases agree with TRBD2. Germline CDR1 SGHTA, CDR2 FQGNSA. Trimming at V came to 3 bases and at J to 3 bases, leaving 4 bases not matched to a gene. This CDR3 has 14 amino acids. CDR3 sequence reads: CASSLAGLVYEQYF. In nucleotides, the CDR3 is TGTGCCAGCAGCTTGGCGGGACTAGTCTACGAGCAGTACTTC. The entire variable domain, with the rest obtained from reference TRBV7-2 and TRBJ2-7, is as follows: GAGVSQSPSNKVTEKGKDVELRCDPISGHTALYWYRQSLGQGLEFLIYFQGNSAPDKSGLPSDRFSAERTGGSVSTLTIQRTQQEDSAVYLCASSLAGLVYEQYFGPGTRLTVT.

V is TRBV19 and J is TRBJ2-3, with a possible D match to TRBD1 (5 bases). Looked up from germline, CDR1 is LNHDA and CDR2 is SQIVND (reference sequence). Trimming took off 6 bases at V and 2 bases at J, with 6 bases between the two ends. The CDR3 sequence is 12 residues long. DNA for the CDR3: TGTGCCAGTAGGGGGCTCACAGATACGCAGTATTTT. It codes for CASRGLTDTQYF. Looking up the rest from reference TRBV19 and TRBJ2-3 gives the full variable domain: DGGITQSPKYLFRKEGQNVTLSCEQNLNHDAMYWYRQDPGQGLRLIYYSQIVNDFQKGDIAEGYSVSREKKESFPLTVTSAQKNPTAFYLCASRGLTDTQYFGPGTRLTVL.

CDR3 in amino acids: CASSLEDRGTDTQYF. CDR3 bases: TGCGCCAGCAGCTTGGAGGACAGGGGGACAGATACGCAGTATTTT. J is TRBJ2-3 and V is TRBV5-1, with 10 bases that match TRBD1. This CDR3 region has 15 residues. V shed 0 bases, J shed 3 bases, and the junction held 1 base outside the gene matches. Germline values: CDR1 SGHRS, CDR2 YFSETQ.

The chain joins TRBV27 to TRBJ2-1, with a possible D match to TRBD2 (5 bases). Trimming cost V 1 base and J 2 bases, with 6 bases left between them. CDR1 is MNHEY, CDR2 SMNVEV, per germline (reference sequence). The CDR3 sequence is 14 residues long. CDR3 nucleotide sequence: TGTGCCAGCAGTTTATACGGGACCTACAATGAGCAGTTCTTC. This codes for CASSLYGTYNEQFF.